The sequence of this T cell receptor (beta chain) was determined in a study of T cell responses to AZD1222 COVID-19 vaccine. Study-wide results and caveats: Spike was spanned by vaccine-associated CD4 TCRs, which were dominant at 160-218 and 743-854. Clonal diversity may have been underestimated in mostly white British donors. The study reported that nearly half of spike-specific TCRs target unmutated variant regions.

Some clones are missing from TCRdb's copy, which holds only in-frame ones; the method was immunoSEQ multiplex PCR. Found here are 100,000 to 150,000 clones, roughly 89% of them singletons; the top ten hold about 6%. V dropped 2 bases and J dropped 2; count of bases not matched to a gene: 10. This CDR3 spans 18 amino acids. Germline-derived CDR1 and CDR2 are SGHAT and FQNNGV. A word on this clone: Its antigen is as yet unknown.

This chain joins TRBV11-2 and TRBJ2-5; 11 bases line up with TRBD2. The sequencing here drew on peripheral blood, taken on day 0 of AZD1222 vaccination. This clonotype originated in an adult in good health. The CDR3 is CASSLRGLAALAQETQYF. CDR3 nucleotide sequence: TGTGCCAGCAGCTTAAGGGGACTAGCGGCTCTAGCTCAAGAGACCCAGTACTTC.